One sample yielded the 19 T cell receptor beta chains listed below, sequenced in a study of T cell responses to AZD1222 COVID-19 vaccine. Generated by immunoSEQ multiplex PCR, the TCRdb table keeps only in-frame clones and is missing some. The sample lists more than 75,000 clones; 83% were seen once. Sequenced here: peripheral blood, sampled 28 days after the second AZD1222 dose. The receptors derive from an adult who received the AZD1222 COVID-19 vaccine.

This rearrangement joins TRBV29-1 to TRBJ2-7, with a possible D match to TRBD1 (5 bases). Germline CDR1 is SQVTM and CDR2 is ANQGSEA. V lost 1 base, J lost 8 bases, and 12 bases lay in between. The CDR3 covers 12 residues. In nucleotides, the CDR3 is TGCAGCGTTGAAGGACAAGGGGCTCAGCAGTACTTC. Its translation is CSVEGQGAQQYF.

The table lists this clone with a count of one. The genes are TRBV7-2 and TRBJ1-5; D is uncertain. V dropped 1 base and J dropped 2 bases, with 9 bases sitting between them. Germline V lookup: CDR1 SGHTA, CDR2 FQGNSA. The CDR3 covers 15 residues. This CDR3 reads CASSLGASGNQPQHF. The CDR3 region has the DNA TGTGCCAGCAGCTTAGGGGCCAGCGGCAATCAGCCCCAGCATTTT. Full variable domain (rest looked up from reference TRBV7-2 and TRBJ1-5): GAGVSQSPSNKVTEKGKDVELRCDPISGHTALYWYRQSLGQGLEFLIYFQGNSAPDKSGLPSDRFSAERTGGSVSTLTIQRTQQEDSAVYLCASSLGASGNQPQHFGDGTRLSIL.

The chain links TRBV4-3 to TRBJ1-4; 7 positions match TRBD1. J was trimmed by 5 bases and V by 5 bases; bases with no gene match: 8. This CDR3 region has 15 residues. Germline V CDR1 and CDR2: LGHNA, YSLEER. The CDR3 sequence is CASSRRDSRNEKLFF. The CDR3 nucleotides are TGCGCCAGCAGCAGGCGGGACAGTCGGAATGAAAAACTGTTTTTT.

The V and J genes are TRBV6-4 and TRBJ2-2; no clear D gene. The CDR3 is 14 amino acids. Trimming removed 0 bases at V and 1 base at J, with 3 bases between. Germline CDR1 reads MRHNA; CDR2 reads SNTAGT. The CDR3 region is CASSDSGNTGELFF. The CDR3 DNA reads TGTGCCAGCAGTGACTCAGGGAACACCGGGGAGCTGTTTTTT.

This clone has only a few counts. In DNA, the CDR3 is TGTGCCAGCAGCCAAGATTACCCAGTTTCCGACGAGCAGTACTTC. Translating it yields CASSQDYPVSDEQYF. The chain uses TRBV3-1 (or the pseudogene TRBV3-2) and TRBJ2-7, with D uncertain. The CDR3 sequence is 15 residues long. Germline V lookup: CDR1 LGHDT, CDR2 YNNKEL (reference sequence). Trimming removed 0 bases at V and 5 bases at J, with 14 bases between.

The chain recombines TRBV5-1 with TRBJ2-7; the match to TRBD2 covers 9 bases. Germline loops: CDR1 SGHRS, CDR2 YFSETQ. Trimming cost V 0 bases and J 0 bases; bases outside gene matches: 1. CDR3 length: 15 amino acids. CDR3 sequence reads: CASSLEAGGSYEQYF. In nucleotides, the CDR3 is TGCGCCAGCAGCTTGGAAGCGGGAGGCTCCTACGAGCAGTACTTC.

This clone was found once. The genes are TRBV9 and TRBJ2-3; D may be TRBD2 (5 bases). The germline V gene has CDR1 SGDLS and CDR2 YYNGEE. The CDR3 extends over 15 amino acids. The V gene lost 4 bases and the J gene lost 2 bases, with 14 bases spanning the gap. CDR3 residues: CASSPLAGSTDTQYF. The CDR3 region has the DNA TGTGCCAGCAGCCCCCTAGCAGGTTCCACAGATACGCAGTATTTT.

CDR3 bases: TGTGCCAGCAGTTTACCCCCAGGGGCTGAAGCTTTCTTT. Residues: CASSLPPGAEAFF. The gene calls are TRBV28 and TRBJ1-1; D possibly corresponds to TRBD1 (6 bases). The V end lost 2 bases, the J end lost 6 bases, and 10 bases lay between the germline ends. The CDR3 is made up of 13 amino acids. Germline V gives CDR1 MDHEN, CDR2 SYDVKM. The variable domain in full, completed from reference TRBV28 and TRBJ1-1, reads DVKVTQSSRYLVKRTGEKVFLECVQDMDHENMFWYRQDPGLGLRLIYFSYDVKMKEKGDIPEGYSVSREKKERFSLILESASTNQTSMYLCASSLPPGAEAFFGQGTRLTVV.

J is TRBJ2-7 and V is TRBV5-6; possibly TRBD2 for D (5 bases). The length of the CDR3 is 13 residues. The V gene's germline CDR1 is SGHDT and CDR2 YYEEEE. V shed 0 bases and J shed 6 bases, with 10 bases lying between them. CDR3 nucleotides: TGTGCCAGCAGCTTGGTCTCTGAGGGCGAGCAGTACTTC. Its translation is CASSLVSEGEQYF.

The chain links TRBV19 to TRBJ2-5, with 9 bases matching TRBD1. The CDR3 covers 16 residues. Germline V gene data show CDR1 as LNHDA and CDR2 as SQIVND (reference sequence). J gave up 6 bases and V 6 bases, and 14 bases lay outside the gene matches. In nucleotides, the CDR3 is TGTGCCAGTAGCCCAACCGGACAGGGGAGAAAGAAGACCCAGTACTTC. As protein: CASSPTGQGRKKTQYF.

The J gene is TRBJ1-4, the V gene TRBV5-6, with D unresolved. Deletions cut 3 bases from V and 4 bases from J, with 16 bases between. The CDR3 runs to 16 residues. The germline gives CDR1 SGHDT, CDR2 YYEEEE. CDR3 sequence reads: CASSSDGQIHNEKLFF. In DNA, the CDR3 is TGTGCCAGCAGCTCGGACGGGCAGATCCATAATGAAAAACTGTTTTTT.

This clone was found once. The chain couples TRBV28 to TRBJ2-5, with 8 nucleotides matching TRBD2. Germline values: CDR1 MDHEN, CDR2 SYDVKM. V was pared by 2 bases and J by 9 bases, with 8 bases of the junction left unmatched. This CDR3 has 14 residues. In nucleotides, the CDR3 is TGTGCCAGCAGTTTAGGGCCTACTAGCGGCTCCCAGTACTTC. It encodes CASSLGPTSGSQYF.

The chain has TRBV6-5 and TRBJ2-7; TRBD2 aligns across 9 bases. CDR1 and CDR2 from the germline V gene are MNHEY and SVGAGI. With 8 bases clipped from V and 3 bases from J, the junction kept 11 bases outside the gene matches. This CDR3 has 15 amino acids. CDR3 protein: CASRRSGRSNYEQYF. The CDR3 bases are TGTGCCAGCCGTCGGAGCGGGAGGTCCAACTACGAGCAGTACTTC.

This clone came up many times. The chain links TRBV6-1 to TRBJ1-5, with D tentatively TRBD1 (5 bases). This CDR3 spans 18 amino acids. CDR1 is MNHNS and CDR2 is SASEGT in the germline V gene. The V and J ends lost 3 bases and 4 bases respectively, with 22 bases between them. CDR3 protein: CASSDPTGEMMWNQPQHF. For the CDR3, the DNA is TGTGCCAGCAGTGATCCCACAGGAGAAATGATGTGGAATCAGCCCCAGCATTTT.

The genes are TRBV3-1 (or the pseudogene TRBV3-2) and TRBJ2-7; 7 nucleotides agree with TRBD1. This CDR3 has 14 amino acids. V was pared by 4 bases and J by 4 bases, with 7 bases of the junction left unmatched. Germline values: CDR1 LGHDT, CDR2 YNNKEL (reference sequence). In DNA form, the CDR3 reads TGTGCCAGCAGCCCTTACAGGGGAGTATACGAGCAGTACTTC. This gives the protein CASSPYRGVYEQYF.

This chain connects TRBV28 to TRBJ1-2; the D is unclear. The CDR3 is 11 amino acids. Germline V gene sequence: CDR1 MDHEN, CDR2 SYDVKM. Trimming shortened V by 5 bases and J by 0 bases, and 1 base separated the two germline ends. The CDR3 loop reads CASSPNYGYTF. DNA of the CDR3: TGTGCCAGCAGTCCTAACTATGGCTACACCTTC.

The J gene is TRBJ1-6, the V gene TRBV27; D gene ambiguous. The CDR3 has 14 residues. Trimming pared 3 bases from V and 0 bases from J, leaving 3 bases between. Germline loops: CDR1 MNHEY, CDR2 SMNVEV (reference sequence). CDR3 residues: CASSFYSYNSPLHF. The DNA of the CDR3 is TGTGCCAGCAGTTTTTACTCCTATAATTCACCCCTCCACTTT.

This chain uses TRBV6-5 with TRBJ1-2; D perhaps matches TRBD1 (6 bases). The germline V and J ends were trimmed by 7 bases and 8 bases, with 17 bases remaining between them. Germline V gene sequence: CDR1 MNHEY, CDR2 SVGAGI. The CDR3 runs to 13 residues. CDR3 in DNA: TGTGCCAGCAACAACGGGGGCGCCGGGGGCTACACCTTC. This translates into CASNNGGAGGYTF.

The gene calls are TRBV28 and TRBJ1-6; D unclear. Germline V CDR1 and CDR2: MDHEN, SYDVKM. The CDR3 totals 14 residues. V lost 7 bases and J lost 0, with 7 bases in between. The CDR3 DNA follows: TGTGCCAGCAAGGTACCCTCCTATAATTCACCCCTCCACTTT. Protein sequence: CASKVPSYNSPLHF.